A selection of T cell receptor beta chains follows, all from one sample in a study of cytomegalovirus exposure and HLA in healthy donors. TCRdb's copy holds only in-frame clones and misses some; the assay was immunoSEQ multiplex PCR. The sample records over 70,000 clones, 70% to 80% being singletons. Sequenced sample: PBMCs. These receptors were obtained from a woman between 50 and 59 years old in good health and CMV-seropositive. The CDR3 runs from the conserved cysteine through the conserved F or W. The D gene is left open where the match is weak. Part of the rows lack a size; the others show once, few, many or a class for expanded clones.

V	D	size	J	DNA	CDR3
TRBV15	TRBD1	NA	TRBJ2-7	TGTGCCACCAGCAGCAGATGGCCAGGGGGCGAGCAGTACTTC	CATSSRWPGGEQYF
TRBV29-1	NA	NA	TRBJ1-1	TGCAGCTCGCGATGGGGAGCCATGAACACTGAAGCTTTCTTT	CSSRWGAMNTEAFF
TRBV5-4	TRBD1	NA	TRBJ2-3	TGTGCCAGCAGAAGGAGACAGGGAAGCACAGATACGCAGTATTTT	CASRRRQGSTDTQYF
TRBV29-1	NA	NA	TRBJ1-1	TGCAGCGTCCGGAGGGATAACACTGAAGCTTTCTTT	CSVRRDNTEAFF
TRBV30	TRBD1	NA	TRBJ1-1	TGTGCCTGGACTCCGGGACAGGGGATCACTGAAGCTTTCTTT	CAWTPGQGITEAFF
TRBV4-1	TRBD1	once	TRBJ2-7	TGCGCCAGCAGCCAAGACCCCGGGACAGGGGAGCAGTACTTC	CASSQDPGTGEQYF
TRBV6-5	NA	once	TRBJ2-7	TGTGCCAGCAGTTACTCGACTCAGTCCTACGAGCAGTACTTC	CASSYSTQSYEQYF
TRBV7-9	NA	NA	TRBJ1-1	TGTGCCAGCGGTGGTAGGGGGATCCGACCCACTGAAGCTTTCTTT	CASGGRGIRPTEAFF
TRBV7-2	NA	few	TRBJ2-7	TGTGCCAGCAGCTCATTACAGAACTCCTACGAGCAGTACTTC	CASSSLQNSYEQYF
TRBV19	TRBD1	NA	TRBJ1-2	TGTGCCAGTCAGGGACAGAACTATGGCTACACCTTC	CASQGQNYGYTF
TRBV5-4	NA	few	TRBJ2-2	TGTGCCAGCAGCCTCGTCGGAACGGGCACCGGGGAGCTGTTTTTT	CASSLVGTGTGELFF
TRBV30	NA	NA	TRBJ2-7	TGTGCCTGGAGTGTAAACGGGATGGGCTACGAGCAGTACTTC	CAWSVNGMGYEQYF
TRBV6-1	TRBD1	NA	TRBJ1-1	TGTGCCAGCAGCCGACAGGGGGCCCGGAACACTGAAGCTTTCTTT	CASSRQGARNTEAFF
TRBV6-5	NA	NA	TRBJ2-1	TGTGCCAGCAGTTACTCTCTGGGGACTCGGGATGAGCAGTTCTTC	CASSYSLGTRDEQFF
TRBV30	TRBD1	NA	TRBJ1-1	TGTGCCTGGAGTGAACAGGGGACTGAAGCTTTCTTT	CAWSEQGTEAFF
TRBV27	NA	few	TRBJ1-1	TGTGCCAGCAGTTCGGGAGTCCACACTGAAGCTTTCTTT	CASSSGVHTEAFF
TRBV7-9	NA	NA	TRBJ2-3	TGTGCCAGCAGCTTTGGAGGGGCAGATACGCAGTATTTT	CASSFGGADTQYF